Following are 15 T cell receptor beta chains from one sample sequenced in a study of OX40 agonist ivuxolimab in advanced cancers. Assay used: immunoSEQ multiplex PCR; TCRdb lists only in-frame clones, some missing. In the table there are 55,000 to 90,000 clones, 70% to 90% of which are singletons. Sample: CD4+ or CD8+ T cells sorted from blood, taken in a trial of the OX40 agonist ivuxolimab. The receptors shown here come from an adult with an advanced solid tumor such as melanoma, head and neck, liver or kidney cancer.

The V gene is TRBV15, the J gene TRBJ1-3, with D perhaps matching TRBD1 (5 bases). V was cut by 2 bases and J by 3 bases, with 17 bases left in between. The CDR3 loop spans 17 amino acids. Germline V CDR1 and CDR2: LNHNV, YYDKDF (reference sequence). CDR3 loop: CATSRKRDGGIGNTIYF. CDR3 sequence (DNA): TGTGCCACCAGCAGAAAAAGGGACGGCGGAATTGGAAACACCATATATTTT.

V and J are TRBV7-3 and TRBJ2-2, with D possibly TRBD1 on 6 matching bases. The CDR3 spans 13 residues. Germline V gene data show CDR1 as SGHTA and CDR2 as FQGTGA. V shed 5 bases and J shed 5 bases, with 9 bases lying between them. As DNA, the CDR3 is TGTGCCAGCAGCCTCACAGGGACCGGGGAGCTGTTTTTT. Translation gives CASSLTGTGELFF.

The V and J genes are TRBV7-2 and TRBJ2-5; TRBD2 matches at 9 bases. Germline lookup yields CDR1 SGHTA and CDR2 FQGNSA. The CDR3 sequence is 16 residues long. J gave up 2 bases and V 1 base, and 5 bases lay outside the gene matches. The CDR3 is CASSLVGSGGQETQYF. The DNA for the CDR3 is TGTGCCAGCAGCTTAGTGGGTAGCGGGGGACAAGAGACCCAGTACTTC.

The sample holds a few counts of this clone. The rearrangement joins TRBV5-1 to TRBJ2-3; a possible D gene is TRBD2 (5 bases). V was trimmed by 4 bases and J by 0 bases, leaving 9 bases between them. The CDR3 is 14 residues long. The germline CDR1 and CDR2 sequences are SGHRS and YFSETQ. The CDR3 reads CASSRERSTDTQYF. The CDR3 DNA is TGCGCCAGCAGCAGGGAGCGGAGCACAGATACGCAGTATTTT.

The J gene is TRBJ1-6, the V gene TRBV7-6; 8 bases fit TRBD1. After removal of 1 base from V and 11 bases from J, the junction contained 4 bases not matched to a gene. There are 14 residues in the CDR3. Germline-derived CDR1 and CDR2 are SGHVS and FNYEAQ. CDR3 sequence reads: CASSLGQGNPPLHF. The CDR3 region has the DNA TGTGCCAGCAGCTTAGGACAGGGGAATCCACCCCTCCACTTT.

The rearrangement links TRBV18 to TRBJ2-7; D is possibly TRBD1 or TRBD2 (6 bases each). V was pared by 4 bases and J by 6 bases, with 7 bases between. The germline V gene has CDR1 KGHSH and CDR2 LQKENI. The CDR3 is 11 residues long. The CDR3 here is CASSQGGEQYF. The CDR3 bases are TGTGCCAGCTCACAGGGGGGCGAGCAGTACTTC.

This chain links TRBV2 with TRBJ2-7, with D perhaps TRBD1 (6 bases). Trimming shortened V by 5 bases and J by 1 base, and 15 bases separated the two germline ends. Germline V lookup: CDR1 SNHLY, CDR2 FYNNEI. The CDR3 is 15 residues long. CDR3 DNA: TGTGCCAGCAGTCCCGGGAACAGGGTTTCCTACGAGCAGTACTTC. This codes for CASSPGNRVSYEQYF.

In this sample, this clone turned up a few times. The chain has TRBV18 and TRBJ1-2, with TRBD1 as a possible D gene (5 bases). The CDR3 length is 14 residues. Trimming removed 0 bases at V and 3 bases at J, with 8 bases between. Germline CDR1 and CDR2: KGHSH and LQKENI. CDR3 sequence reads: CASSPPLQDYGYTF. CDR3 DNA: TGTGCCAGCTCACCACCGCTACAGGACTATGGCTACACCTTC. Combining the CDR3 with reference TRBV18 and TRBJ1-2 gives the whole variable domain NAGVMQNPRHLVRRRGQEARLRCSPMKGHSHVYWYRQLPEEGLKFMVYLQKENIIDESGMPKERFSAEFPKEGPSILRIQQVVRGDSAAYFCASSPPLQDYGYTFGSGTRLTVV.

The CDR3 nucleotides read TGTGCCAGCAGCTTATACGGCGGGGGAGAGTACGAGCAGTACTTC. Translating it yields CASSLYGGGEYEQYF. This chain joins TRBV11-2 and TRBJ2-7; 7 nucleotides align to TRBD2. The germline V gene encodes CDR1 SGHAT and CDR2 FQNNGV. J was trimmed by 4 bases and V by 2 bases; bases with no gene match: 8. CDR3 length: 15 amino acids.

This clone was picked up a small number of times. The chain combines TRBV7-9 with TRBJ1-5; the D gene is possibly TRBD1 (5 bases). Deletions cut 6 bases from V and 1 base from J, with 19 bases between. Per the germline V gene, CDR1 is SEHNR and CDR2 is FQNEAQ (reference sequence). The CDR3 has 17 amino acids. The CDR3 sequence is CASRGRRGRMSNQPQHF. DNA for the CDR3: TGTGCCAGCAGGGGTAGAAGGGGCAGGATGAGCAATCAGCCCCAGCATTTT. Looking up the rest from reference TRBV7-9 and TRBJ1-5 gives the full variable domain: DTGVSQNPRHKITKRGQNVTFRCDPISEHNRLYWYRQTLGQGPEFLTYFQNEAQLEKSRLLSDRFSAERPKGSFSTLEIQRTEQGDSAMYLCASRGRRGRMSNQPQHFGDGTRLSIL.

This clone appeared once. The CDR3 loop reads CASSLEGSGGYGYTF. CDR3 sequence (DNA): TGTGCCAGCAGCTTAGAAGGGTCTGGTGGCTATGGCTACACCTTC. The V and J genes are TRBV11-3 and TRBJ1-2, with D unresolved. The CDR3 totals 15 residues. Germline CDR1 is SGHNT and CDR2 is YENEEA. V dropped 0 bases and J dropped 4 bases, with 12 bases sitting between them.

This clone came up a few times. This sequence joins TRBV12-5 and TRBJ2-2, with D possibly TRBD1 on 6 matching bases. V lost 4 bases, J lost 1 base, and 13 bases lay in between. Germline V gene sequence: CDR1 LGHNT, CDR2 FRNRAP. This CDR3 has 16 amino acids. The CDR3 sequence is CASGSPSRGNTGELFF. The CDR3 nucleotides are TGTGCTAGTGGTTCCCCCAGCAGGGGGAACACCGGGGAGCTGTTTTTT.

This chain links TRBV7-9 with TRBJ2-7, with 9 bases aligning to TRBD1. After removal of 3 bases from V and 2 bases from J, the junction contained 5 bases not matched to a gene. CDR1 and CDR2 from the germline V gene are SEHNR and FQNEAQ (reference sequence). This CDR3 region has 15 residues. The CDR3 DNA sequence: TGTGCCAGCAGCTTTGACCGGGACAGGGCCTACGAGCAGTACTTC. Amino acid sequence: CASSFDRDRAYEQYF.

The CDR3 nucleotides are TGTGCCAGCAGCCATTCTAGCGGGGGGGCCAAAGATACGCAGTATTTT. Translating gives CASSHSSGGAKDTQYF. V gene TRBV4-2 combines with J gene TRBJ2-3, with 12 bases fitting TRBD2. Trimming at V came to 3 bases and at J to 5 bases, leaving 6 bases not matched to a gene. Germline V lookup: CDR1 LGHNA, CDR2 YNFKEQ. The length of the CDR3 is 16 residues.

J is TRBJ1-5 and V is TRBV27, with 8 bases aligning to TRBD1. The germline V gene has CDR1 MNHEY and CDR2 SMNVEV (reference sequence). The length of the CDR3 is 15 residues. The junction had 13 bases not matched to a gene; V was cut back by 8 bases and J by 7 bases. The CDR3 spells CASGGIGQGGQPQHF. The CDR3 bases are TGTGCCAGCGGGGGGATCGGACAGGGAGGGCAGCCCCAGCATTTT.